This T cell receptor (beta chain) originates from a study of T cells in Graves' hyperthyroidism and ophthalmopathy. Study information: Prior to any treatment, at the point of initial diagnosis, peripheral blood was collected.

Template material for amplifying TCR beta CDR3 regions consisted of RNA transcripts. First-round RT-PCR with HTBI primers amplified the TCR CDR3 region. Each CDR3 protein is one row after TCRdb ran MiXCR on the multiplex PCR reads. Among a few hundred thousand distinct CDR3 sequences, roughly 13% were seen once, and the ten largest hold 9.2%. Uncontrolled infection, other autoimmune disease, pregnancy or lactation barred patients from enrollment. Thyroid ultrasound, orbital computed tomography, clinical symptoms, and serum thyroxine and TRAb underpinned diagnoses. With respect to this clonotype: The germline gene is not matched at one end of the junction; a read error may be the cause.

The CDR3 covers 12 residues. CDR1 is SNHLY and CDR2 is FYNNEI in the germline V gene. The clonotype comes from a woman under 30 with Graves' hyperthyroidism. V usage is TRBV2 and J usage is TRBJ1-1; no definite D call. Sample: blood. Here the CDR3 reads CASSEEHTEALF. CDR3 sequence (DNA): TGTGCCAGCAGTGAGGAGCACACTGAAGCTCTCTTT.